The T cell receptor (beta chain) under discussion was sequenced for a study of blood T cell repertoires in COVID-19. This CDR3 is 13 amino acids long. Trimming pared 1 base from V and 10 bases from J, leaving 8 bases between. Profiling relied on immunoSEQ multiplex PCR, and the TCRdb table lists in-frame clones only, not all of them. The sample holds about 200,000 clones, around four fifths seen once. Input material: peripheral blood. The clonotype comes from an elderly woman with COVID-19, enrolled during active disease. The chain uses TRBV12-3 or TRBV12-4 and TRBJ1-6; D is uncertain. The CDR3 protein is CASSLDQESPLHF. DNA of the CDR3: TGTGCCAGCAGTTTAGACCAGGAATCACCCCTCCACTTT.